The next 10 T cell receptor beta chains were all read from a single sample in a study of shared T cell receptors in the human thymus. The repertoire was sequenced with immunoSEQ multiplex PCR; TCRdb's copy has only in-frame clones and lacks some. The sample gives 550,000 to 800,000 clones, 70% to 90% of which show up once; roughly 0.01% is in the top ten. The sample was also linked to a second study, of human thymus T cells.

Sequencing used thymocytes. The source is a girl younger than two with a congenital heart defect.

This sequence joins TRBV6-6 and TRBJ1-1, with D unresolved. This CDR3 comprises 15 residues. Per germline, CDR1 MNHNY and CDR2 SVGAGI (reference sequence). V was clipped by 0 bases and J by 3 bases, with 11 bases between them. The CDR3 is CASSYSFGMHTEAFF. CDR3 DNA: TGTGCCAGCAGTTACTCTTTCGGGATGCACACTGAAGCTTTCTTT.

The chain uses TRBV5-4 and TRBJ1-2; TRBD1 matches 12 bases. Looked up from germline, CDR1 is SGHNT and CDR2 is YYREEE (reference sequence). CDR3 length: 16 residues. V shed 3 bases, J shed 4 bases, and the junction held 7 bases outside the gene matches. The CDR3 protein is CASSSGTGGIRYGYTF. DNA of the CDR3: TGTGCCAGCAGCTCGGGGACAGGGGGCATTCGCTATGGCTACACCTTC.

The genes are TRBV4-2 and TRBJ2-5; possibly TRBD2 for D (5 bases). Germline V CDR1 and CDR2: LGHNA, YNFKEQ. V was pared by 4 bases and J by 5 bases, with 14 bases between. The length of the CDR3 is 14 residues. CDR3 in amino acids: CASSPPRRLETQYF. The CDR3, as DNA: TGTGCCAGCAGCCCGCCCAGGAGGTTGGAGACCCAGTACTTC.

This clone is a singleton in its sample. This chain links TRBV28 with TRBJ1-2, with TRBD1 matching 7 bases. From germline, CDR1 is MDHEN and CDR2 SYDVKM. V trimming: 6 bases; J trimming: 6 bases; junction bases outside the gene matches: 7. This CDR3 spans 13 amino acids. CDR3: CASSPPQGDGYTF. In nucleotides, the CDR3 is TGTGCCAGCAGCCCGCCCCAGGGGGATGGCTACACCTTC.

The CDR3 spells CAVGGGKSPLHF. CDR3 in DNA: TGTGCCGTTGGGGGGGGGAAATCACCCCTCCACTTT. V usage is TRBV19 and J usage is TRBJ1-6, with D perhaps TRBD1 (5 bases). V was pared by 11 bases and J by 10 bases, with 15 bases between. The CDR3 has 12 amino acids. Germline V CDR1 and CDR2: LNHDA, SQIVND (reference sequence).

The chain employs TRBV18 and TRBJ1-4; 7 bases agree with TRBD1. V shed 3 bases, J shed 13 bases, and the junction held 8 bases outside the gene matches. This CDR3 has 13 amino acids. Germline-derived CDR1 and CDR2 are KGHSH and LQKENI. CDR3 nucleotide sequence: TGTGCCAGCTCACCGACAGGGAATTCTGGACTGTTTTTT. It translates to CASSPTGNSGLFF.

In this sample, this clone turned up a few times. The genes are TRBV29-1 and TRBJ2-3; 7 bases line up with TRBD1. After removal of 7 bases from V and 3 bases from J, the junction contained 10 bases not matched to a gene. CDR1 SQVTM and CDR2 ANQGSEA come from the germline V gene. There are 14 residues in the CDR3. CDR3 loop: CSGNRGEGTDTQYF. The CDR3 DNA is TGCAGCGGTAACAGGGGAGAAGGGACAGATACGCAGTATTTT.

This rearrangement joins TRBV6-1 to TRBJ1-2; 8 bases are a match to TRBD1. The CDR3 runs 16 residues. Germline lookup yields CDR1 MNHNS and CDR2 SASEGT. V lost 1 base to trimming and J lost 7 bases; unmatched junction nucleotides: 11. CDR3 loop: CASSEGLRQGTVGYTF. In DNA, the CDR3 is TGTGCCAGCAGTGAAGGCTTAAGACAGGGGACGGTTGGCTACACCTTC.

This sequence joins TRBV15 and TRBJ2-2; possible D gene TRBD2, 6 bases. CDR3 length: 15 amino acids. Germline V gives CDR1 LNHNV, CDR2 YYDKDF (reference sequence). Trimming shortened V by 2 bases and J by 4 bases, and 11 bases separated the two germline ends. The CDR3 region is CATSRTAGPTGELFF. The DNA for the CDR3 is TGTGCCACCAGCAGAACAGCGGGCCCCACCGGGGAGCTGTTTTTT.

V gene TRBV5-8 combines with J gene TRBJ1-2, with TRBD1 as a possible D gene (5 bases). The CDR3 is made up of 20 amino acids. V was shortened by 4 bases and J by 3 bases, with 31 bases between the two germline ends. The germline gives CDR1 SGHTS, CDR2 YDEGEE. CDR3 residues: CASSRTQQRQTLRLHYGYTF. The CDR3 DNA follows: TGTGCCAGCAGCAGAACCCAGCAACGACAGACGCTAAGGCTACACTATGGCTACACCTTC.